The 26 T cell receptor beta chains below all came from one sample that was sequenced in a study of metastatic and nonmetastatic thyroid tumors (dated by TCRdb to about 2020). Library preparation used PCR. The run used an Illumina HiSeq 4000. The raw public data were reprocessed by TCRdb itself: fastp quality trimming at Q25, MiXCR clonotype calling, in-frame beta chains only. The table for this sample lists about 39,000 clones; approximately 20% of them were counted only once. The ten top clones hold about 17% of the sample. None of the patients had been given any treatment before thyroid surgery. Material: blood. These receptors all stem from a female donor with papillary thyroid cancer or a benign thyroid nodule (not recorded which). Some clones in this sample may be carry-over from other donors' samples.

This clone has a handful of counts. At one boundary the junction diverges from the germline segment, which might be a read error. The chain carries TRBV6-2 or TRBV6-3 and TRBJ1-1; no firm D call. The CDR3 sequence is 15 residues long. Germline CDR1 and CDR2: MNHEY and SVGEGT. CDR3 bases: TGTGCCAGCAGTTTCATCGACGGACTAAACACTGAAGCTTTATTT. Protein product: CASSFIDGLNTEALF.

At least ten counts were recorded for this clone. The genes are TRBV9 and TRBJ2-7; weak D call: TRBD1 (6 bases). This CDR3 comprises 14 residues. Trimming removed 0 bases at V and 3 bases at J, with 10 bases between. Germline V gives CDR1 SGDLS, CDR2 YYNGEE. The CDR3 spells CASSVDRTDYEQYF. The CDR3 bases are TGTGCCAGCAGCGTAGATCGGACAGACTACGAGCAGTACTTC.

This clone was seen ten or more times. This chain joins TRBV20-1 and TRBJ2-7; 12 bases align to TRBD2. Germline CDR1 is DFQATT and CDR2 is SNEGSKA (reference sequence). The CDR3 sequence is 14 residues long. Unmatched junction bases numbered 8, after V lost 6 bases and J lost 5 bases. Here the CDR3 reads CSAELAGGPNEQYF. In DNA form, the CDR3 reads TGCAGTGCCGAGCTAGCGGGAGGGCCTAACGAGCAGTACTTC.

For this clone: One junction end does not reproduce the germline sequence, and a read error may be involved. The genes are TRBV2 and TRBJ2-3; possibly TRBD2 for D (6 bases). This CDR3 contains 13 residues. The germline V gene encodes CDR1 SNHLY and CDR2 FYNNEI. The CDR3 region is CASEGRDKDTRYF. The CDR3 nucleotides are TGTGCCTCGGAGGGCCGAGACAAAGATACGCGGTATTTT.

The chain is built from TRBV19 and TRBJ2-7, with D unresolved. Germline V gene data show CDR1 as LNHDA and CDR2 as SQIVND (reference sequence). V lost 3 bases and J lost 1, with 13 bases in between. This CDR3 region has 15 residues. The CDR3 DNA reads as TGTGCCAGTAGTATCCTTGGTGGGGATTCCTACGAGCAGTACTTC. Amino acid sequence: CASSILGGDSYEQYF.

The sample holds many counts of this clone. The chain has TRBV4-1 and TRBJ1-5, with D possibly being TRBD1 (6 bases). In germline, CDR1 is MGHRA, CDR2 YSYEKL. Trimming stripped 4 bases from V and 8 bases from J, with 15 bases between. The CDR3 has 14 residues. This chain's CDR3 is CASSPGHSHKPQHF. CDR3 nucleotide sequence: TGCGCCAGCAGCCCGGGACATTCCCACAAGCCCCAGCATTTT.

This clone was recorded many times. V and J are TRBV2 and TRBJ2-3; D may be TRBD2 (6 bases). This CDR3 comprises 14 residues. From germline, CDR1 is SNHLY and CDR2 FYNNEI. The V end lost 7 bases, the J end lost 3 bases, and 14 bases lay between the germline ends. The CDR3 sequence: CASKGTGGTDTQYF. In nucleotides, the CDR3 is TGTGCCAGCAAGGGGACTGGGGGGACAGATACGCAGTATTTT.

This clone was seen ten or more times. The rearrangement links TRBV20-1 to TRBJ1-5; 7 bases are shared with TRBD1. CDR1 is DFQATT and CDR2 is SNEGSKA in the germline V gene (reference sequence). The V segment lost 2 bases and the J segment 7 bases; nucleotides outside the gene matches: 5. This CDR3 has 13 amino acids. CDR3 nucleotide sequence: TGCAGTGCTAGATTCGACAGGGCGCAGCCCCAGCATTTT. It is translated as CSARFDRAQPQHF.

This clone occurred a few times. The rearrangement links TRBV27 to TRBJ1-1; D possibly corresponds to TRBD1 (5 bases). The CDR3 loop spans 15 amino acids. Trimming removed 5 bases at V and 4 bases at J, with 17 bases between. Germline CDR1 is MNHEY and CDR2 is SMNVEV (reference sequence). This chain's CDR3 is CASSINRWGGTEAFF. The CDR3 nucleotides are TGTGCCAGCAGTATAAACAGGTGGGGAGGCACTGAAGCTTTCTTT.

Relative to its sample, this clone is medium-sized. The chain carries TRBV6-1 and TRBJ1-2, with D unclear. The CDR3 runs to 14 residues. Trimming removed 5 bases at V and 8 bases at J, with 18 bases between. CDR1 is MNHNS, CDR2 SASEGT, per germline. This chain's CDR3 is CASSRQESVWGYTF. As DNA, the CDR3 is TGTGCCAGCAGTCGCCAGGAGTCGGTTTGGGGCTACACCTTC.

This clone was observed many times. The chain carries TRBV4-2 and TRBJ1-3; D gene ambiguous. This CDR3 has 14 amino acids. CDR1 and CDR2 (germline): LGHNA, YNFKEQ. Trimming stripped 1 base from V and 0 bases from J, with 4 bases between. The CDR3 loop is CASSQVSSGNTIYF. The DNA for the CDR3 is TGTGCCAGCAGCCAAGTTTCCTCTGGAAACACCATATATTTT.

This clone was counted at least ten times. This chain connects TRBV20-1 to TRBJ1-1; weak D call: TRBD1 (5 bases). The CDR3 runs to 12 residues. The germline CDR1 and CDR2 sequences are DFQATT and SNEGSKA (reference sequence). V lost 6 bases to trimming and J lost 5 bases, with 13 bases between them. The DNA for the CDR3 is TGCAGTGCCTCTAGGGGAAGGACTGAAGCTTTCTTT. As protein: CSASRGRTEAFF.

This clone was counted many times. The gene calls are TRBV9 and TRBJ1-3; D is unresolved. CDR3 size: 15 residues. V was cut by 0 bases and J by 1 base, with 8 bases left in between. CDR1 is SGDLS and CDR2 is YYNGEE in the germline V gene. In DNA, the CDR3 is TGTGCCAGCAGCGTAGACGGGCAGTCTGGAAACACCATATATTTT. Amino acid sequence: CASSVDGQSGNTIYF.

In its sample, this clone was seen many times. This rearrangement joins TRBV4-3 to TRBJ2-1, with D possibly called TRBD1 or TRBD2 (6 bases each). Germline CDR1 is LGHNA and CDR2 is YSLEER. V lost 5 bases and J lost 6, with 11 bases in between. This CDR3 region has 13 residues. CDR3 in DNA: TGCGCCAGCAGCGTTTGGGGGGCCAATGAGCAGTTCTTC. Protein product: CASSVWGANEQFF.

There are many counts of this clone. V and J are TRBV2 and TRBJ2-3; D uncertain. This CDR3 region has 13 residues. Germline loops: CDR1 SNHLY, CDR2 FYNNEI. Trimming shortened V by 2 bases and J by 4 bases, and 7 bases separated the two germline ends. Here the CDR3 reads CASSEFQADTQYF. CDR3 nucleotides: TGTGCCAGCAGTGAATTCCAGGCAGATACGCAGTATTTT. Using reference TRBV2 and TRBJ2-3 for the parts outside the CDR3, the full variable domain is EPEVTQTPSHQVTQMGQEVILRCVPISNHLYFYWYRQILGQKVEFLVSFYNNEISEKSEIFDDQFSVERPDGSNFTLKIRSTKLEDSAMYFCASSEFQADTQYFGPGTRLTVL.

This clone was detected ten times or more. This chain connects TRBV28 to TRBJ2-3; TRBD1 matches 9 bases. V gave up 6 bases and J gave up 9 bases; unmatched junction bases: 10. CDR1 is MDHEN and CDR2 is SYDVKM in the germline V gene. CDR3 length: 14 amino acids. The CDR3 sequence is CASRTDRGVGTQYF. The DNA of the CDR3 is TGTGCCAGCAGGACAGACAGGGGGGTAGGCACGCAGTATTTT.

This clone was recorded many times. The chain is built from TRBV4-3 and TRBJ2-1, with a weak D call TRBD1 (6 bases). The CDR3 totals 15 residues. Trimming left V 6 bases short and J 8 bases short, with 20 bases between. CDR1 LGHNA and CDR2 YSLEER come from the germline V gene. CDR3: CASSRNSQGLDEQFF. In DNA, the CDR3 is TGCGCCAGCAGTCGGAATTCACAGGGATTGGATGAGCAGTTCTTC.

This clone was seen many times. J is TRBJ1-6 and V is TRBV9, with D tentatively TRBD1 (5 bases). CDR3 size: 16 residues. V lost 5 bases and J 8 bases, leaving 20 bases between the germline ends. Germline V lookup: CDR1 SGDLS, CDR2 YYNGEE. The CDR3 DNA sequence: TGTGCCAGCAGTTCAGCGGGGGACGGGATTTATTCACCCCTCCACTTT. The encoded protein is CASSSAGDGIYSPLHF.

This clone was observed a few times. A much larger clonotype is one base distant, so this may be a read error. Other nucleotide sequences from this sample produce the same CDR3. The rearrangement joins TRBV20-1 to TRBJ2-1; no definite D call. Trimming removed 6 bases from V and 12 bases from J, with 15 bases in between. Germline-derived CDR1 and CDR2 are DFQATT and SNEGSKA (reference sequence). This CDR3 has 11 residues. The CDR3 reads CSAAPVLGQFF. The DNA of the CDR3 is TGCAGTGCCGCTCCAGTCCTGGGGCAGTTCTTC.

With regard to this clone: This clone may be a read error of a much larger clone one base away. The chain has TRBV28 and TRBJ2-3; D is possibly TRBD1 (5 bases). V was trimmed by 8 bases and J by 2 bases, leaving 8 bases between them. The CDR3 contains 12 residues. Looked up from germline, CDR1 is MDHEN and CDR2 is SYDVKM. This chain's CDR3 is CASDSLTDTQYF. The CDR3 nucleotides read TGTGCCAGCGACAGCCTCACAGATACGCAGTATTTT.

This clone has ten or more counts. This chain connects TRBV6-4 to TRBJ2-3; TRBD2 matches 12 bases. Germline CDR1 MRHNA, CDR2 SNTAGT. The CDR3 contains 20 residues. V trimming: 4 bases; J trimming: 0 bases; junction bases outside the gene matches: 14. The CDR3 here is CASSAAQGTGTSGSTDTQYF. The CDR3 region has the DNA TGTGCCAGCAGTGCTGCACAGGGAACCGGGACTAGCGGGAGCACAGATACGCAGTATTTT.

About this clone itself: A junction end diverges from the germline sequence, so it may reflect a read error. The chain uses TRBV11-2 and TRBJ2-1; D is unclear. The CDR3 has 13 residues. Germline V gene data show CDR1 as SGHAT and CDR2 as FQNNGV. The CDR3 DNA reads as TGTGTCAGCAGCTCCCTTAGGGCGCATGATCAGTTCTTC. This gives the protein CVSSSLRAHDQFF.

This clone was picked up many times. The V gene is TRBV20-1, the J gene TRBJ2-1; D ambiguous. The V gene lost 6 bases and the J gene lost 3 bases, with 9 bases spanning the gap. There are 12 residues in the CDR3. Germline CDR1 DFQATT, CDR2 SNEGSKA (reference sequence). The CDR3 DNA reads TGCAGTGCACGTTTGTTCTACAATGAGCAGTTCTTC. The encoded protein is CSARLFYNEQFF.

Many counts were recorded for this clone. The rearrangement links TRBV7-9 to TRBJ1-4, with D maybe TRBD1 (6 bases). Germline assignment: CDR1 SEHNR and CDR2 FQNEAQ (reference sequence). This CDR3 region has 13 residues. With 1 base removed from V and 7 bases from J, the gap between germline ends came to 7 bases. The CDR3 sequence: CASSLGGAEKLFF. CDR3 coding DNA: TGTGCCAGCAGCTTAGGGGGGGCTGAAAAACTGTTTTTT.

This clone was detected ten times or more. The CDR3 DNA reads as TGTGCCAGCAGTTTGGAGTACAATGAGCAGTTCTTC. Amino acids: CASSLEYNEQFF. The genes are TRBV6-1 and TRBJ2-1; no firm D call. The V gene's germline CDR1 is MNHNS and CDR2 SASEGT. CDR3 size: 12 residues. The V end lost 5 bases, the J end lost 4 bases, and 6 bases lay between the germline ends.

This clone was detected ten times or more. This sequence joins TRBV3-1 and TRBJ2-3; 8 bases fit TRBD2. The CDR3 spans 15 residues. Germline V lookup: CDR1 LGHDT, CDR2 YNNKEL (reference sequence). V lost 4 bases to trimming and J lost 1 base; unmatched junction nucleotides: 4. The DNA for the CDR3 is TGTGCCAGCAGCCGGCAGACTAGCGGCACAGATACGCAGTATTTT. Its translation is CASSRQTSGTDTQYF.